These T cell receptor beta chains were read from a single sample in a study of shared clonotypes between healthy human individuals. Libraries were prepared by immunoSEQ multiplex PCR; TCRdb keeps only in-frame clonotypes and omits some of them. The sample has approximately 2.5 million clones; over 85% are singletons. The sample taken for sequencing was naive CD4+ T cells from PBMCs. The receptors shown here come from a man younger than 35 in good health. Some clones in this sample may be carry-over from other donors' samples. The CDR3 runs from the conserved cysteine through the conserved F or W. D genes are given only for firm matches. Rows may omit the clone size; those that give it use once, few, many or a size class.

d_gene | j_gene | v_gene | abundance | CDR3aa | CDR3nt
TRBD2 | TRBJ2-1 | TRBV6-5 | once | CASSPGLAYNEQFF | TGTGCCAGCAGTCCGGGACTAGCGTACAATGAGCAGTTCTTC
NA | TRBJ1-2 | TRBV7-3 | NA | CASSLNGPRYGYTF | TGTGCCAGCAGCTTAAACGGACCGCGCTATGGCTACACCTTC
NA | TRBJ1-5 | TRBV5-1 | once | CASSLEGSQPQHF | TGCGCCAGCAGCTTGGAAGGATCCCAGCCCCAGCATTTT
TRBD2 | TRBJ2-2 | TRBV6-5 | NA | CASGSGTSTGELFF | TGTGCCAGCGGATCCGGGACTAGCACCGGGGAGCTGTTTTTT
TRBD1 | TRBJ1-2 | TRBV2 | few | CASTSTGLYYGYTF | TGTGCCAGCACCTCGACAGGGCTATACTATGGCTACACCTTC
TRBD2 | TRBJ2-7 | TRBV30 | NA | CAWSADQLAGAFYEQYF | TGTGCCTGGAGCGCAGACCAACTAGCGGGAGCTTTTTACGAGCAGTACTTC
NA | TRBJ2-2 | TRBV11-3 | once | CASSSIAYGNTGELFF | TGTGCCAGCAGCTCCATAGCGTACGGAAACACCGGGGAGCTGTTTTTT
TRBD1 | TRBJ1-1 | TRBV28 | NA | CASRLTGSTEAFF | TGTGCCAGCAGACTGACAGGGAGCACTGAAGCTTTCTTT
NA | TRBJ2-2 | TRBV16 | NA | CASSQSRVTGELFF | TGTGCCAGCAGCCAATCAAGGGTCACCGGGGAGCTGTTTTTT
NA | TRBJ2-1 | TRBV4-1 | NA | CASSHGTGVTSGGSEQFF | TGCGCCAGCAGCCATGGGACAGGGGTCACTAGCGGGGGAAGTGAGCAGTTCTTC
NA | TRBJ1-4 | TRBV29-1 | NA | CSVRRVGNEKLFF | TGCAGCGTCCGGAGGGTGGGGAATGAAAAACTGTTTTTT
TRBD2 | TRBJ2-7 | TRBV14 | NA | CASSRLAAKRENWAF | TGTGCCAGCAGCCGACTAGCGGCTAAACGAGAAAATTGGGCATTC
NA | TRBJ1-2 | TRBV11-2 | few | CASSPAGGGFFGYTF | TGTGCCAGCAGCCCCGCTGGGGGGGGGTTTTTTGGCTACACCTTC
NA | TRBJ2-2 | TRBV14 | NA | CASTHREIGGELFF | TGTGCCAGCACACACAGGGAGATCGGCGGGGAGCTGTTTTTT
TRBD1 | TRBJ1-2 | TRBV2 | NA | CASSDPDRGYGYTF | TGTGCCAGCAGTGACCCGGACAGGGGGTATGGCTACACCTTC
NA | TRBJ1-1 | TRBV19 | NA | CASRTQTFF | TGTGCCAGTAGGACCCAAACCTTCTTT
TRBD1 | TRBJ2-1 | TRBV9 | NA | CASSAGQQGGFNEQFF | TGTGCCAGCAGCGCAGGACAACAGGGGGGCTTCAATGAGCAGTTCTTC
NA | TRBJ1-3 | TRBV7-3 | NA | CASSIGDSGNTIYF | TGTGCCAGCAGCATAGGAGACTCTGGAAACACCATATATTTT
TRBD1 | TRBJ2-7 | TRBV9 | NA | CASSPGTGAYEQYF | TGTGCCAGCAGTCCGGGGACAGGGGCTTACGAGCAGTACTTC
TRBD2 | TRBJ2-7 | TRBV6-6 | NA | CASSLPAGGPPYEQYF | TGTGCCAGCAGTTTGCCAGCGGGAGGCCCCCCCTACGAGCAGTACTTC
NA | TRBJ2-3 | TRBV10-1 | NA | CASSESGGQSTDTQYF | TGCGCCAGCAGTGAGTCGGGAGGCCAAAGCACAGATACGCAGTATTTT
TRBD2 | TRBJ2-1 | TRBV5-8 | NA | CASSLVLRLAGRNEQFF | TGTGCCAGCAGCTTGGTGTTGAGGCTAGCGGGAAGGAATGAGCAGTTCTTC
NA | TRBJ1-2 | TRBV28 | NA | CASSPLQGPDGYTF | TGTGCCAGCAGTCCACTACAAGGACCGGATGGCTACACCTTC
TRBD1 | TRBJ2-7 | TRBV5-1 | NA | CASSQRTGTGVMGSYEQYF | TGCGCCAGCAGCCAGAGGACTGGGACAGGGGTGATGGGGTCCTACGAGCAGTACTTC
NA | TRBJ1-5 | TRBV5-1 | NA | CASSWGRYQPQHF | TGCGCCAGCAGCTGGGGGCGGTATCAGCCCCAGCATTTT
TRBD2 | TRBJ2-5 | TRBV5-1 | NA | CASSLSVAGGPGETQYF | TGCGCCAGCAGCTTGAGCGTGGCGGGAGGGCCAGGGGAGACCCAGTACTTC
TRBD1 | TRBJ2-1 | TRBV27 | NA | CASSPLGQGYNEQFF | TGTGCCAGCAGTCCCTTGGGACAGGGCTACAATGAGCAGTTCTTC
TRBD2 | TRBJ2-1 | TRBV25-1 | NA | CASSESGSGRTHEQFF | TGTGCCAGCAGTGAATCTGGTAGCGGGAGAACGCATGAGCAGTTCTTC
TRBD1 | TRBJ1-2 | TRBV30 | NA | CAWRGGTASANYGYTF | TGTGCCTGGAGGGGGGGGACAGCTTCCGCCAACTATGGCTACACCTTC
NA | TRBJ1-2 | TRBV19 | NA | CASSPEGNYGYTF | TGTGCCAGTAGTCCGGAGGGCAACTATGGCTACACCTTC
TRBD1 | TRBJ2-3 | TRBV6-5 | NA | CASSHRDRVTDTQYF | TGTGCCAGCAGCCACCGGGACAGGGTGACAGATACGCAGTATTTT
NA | TRBJ1-5 | TRBV4-1 | few | CASSPKPSNQPQHF | TGCGCCAGCAGCCCTAAGCCCTCCAATCAGCCCCAGCATTTT
TRBD1 | TRBJ2-7 | TRBV6-5 | NA | CASSSRTGVSEQYF | TGTGCCAGCAGTTCCCGGACAGGGGTGAGCGAGCAGTACTTC
TRBD1 | TRBJ2-2 | TRBV5-6 | NA | CASSYLGQHTGELFF | TGTGCCAGCAGTTACCTGGGACAGCACACCGGGGAGCTGTTTTTT
NA | TRBJ1-2 | TRBV7-9 | NA | CASSLAQGDSYGYTF | TGTGCCAGCAGCTTAGCTCAGGGAGACAGCTATGGCTACACCTTC
NA | TRBJ2-6 | TRBV16 | NA | CASNPSGSGANVLTF | TGTGCCAGCAATCCGTCGGGGTCTGGGGCCAACGTCCTGACTTTC
NA | TRBJ2-2 | TRBV2 | once | CASSEARGGELFF | TGTGCCAGCAGTGAAGCACGAGGAGGGGAGCTGTTTTTT
TRBD2 | TRBJ2-3 | TRBV5-4 | NA | CASSLSTSGNTDTQYF | TGTGCCAGCAGCTTGTCCACTAGCGGGAACACAGATACGCAGTATTTT
NA | TRBJ2-7 | TRBV4-1 | NA | CASRRLRDSYEQYF | TGCGCCAGCAGGCGCCTCAGGGATTCCTACGAGCAGTACTTC
TRBD2 | TRBJ2-3 | TRBV5-1 | NA | CASSLRVAGADTQYF | TGCGCCAGCAGCTTGAGGGTAGCGGGAGCAGATACGCAGTATTTT
NA | TRBJ1-1 | TRBV29-1 | NA | CSVAPGSNTEAFF | TGCAGCGTTGCCCCCGGATCTAACACTGAAGCTTTCTTT
NA | TRBJ1-2 | TRBV7-2 | NA | CASSRQSNPTGYGYTF | TGTGCCAGCAGCCGACAATCAAACCCCACGGGCTATGGCTACACCTTC
TRBD1 | TRBJ2-5 | TRBV2 | NA | CASRGQGSVQYF | TGTGCCAGCAGAGGACAGGGATCGGTGCAGTACTTC
NA | TRBJ1-1 | TRBV6-1 | NA | CASSATGPSLEAFF | TGTGCCAGCAGTGCCACAGGGCCTTCTCTTGAAGCTTTCTTT
TRBD1 | TRBJ1-2 | TRBV18 | few | CASSPGQGADYGYTF | TGTGCCAGCTCACCAGGACAGGGGGCGGACTATGGCTACACCTTC
TRBD2 | TRBJ2-7 | TRBV5-1 | NA | CASSFTGEGFSLGSYEQYF | TGCGCCAGCAGCTTTACGGGGGAGGGTTTTTCTCTCGGTTCCTACGAGCAGTACTTC
TRBD2 | TRBJ2-2 | TRBV10-3 | NA | CAIKGTRSNTGELFF | TGTGCCATCAAAGGGACTAGGTCGAACACCGGGGAGCTGTTTTTT
NA | TRBJ2-5 | TRBV7-3 | NA | CASSFSGEETQYF | TGTGCCAGCAGCTTCTCGGGTGAAGAGACCCAGTACTTC
NA | TRBJ2-5 | TRBV5-1 | NA | CASSLAGFGRPQETQYF | TGCGCCAGCAGCTTGGCCGGGTTCGGACGACCTCAAGAGACCCAGTACTTC
TRBD2 | TRBJ2-3 | TRBV9 | few | CASSPLGTSVLNTQYF | TGTGCCAGCAGCCCCCTAGGGACTAGCGTATTGAATACGCAGTATTTT
TRBD1 | TRBJ1-5 | TRBV19 | NA | CASSPRDRENQPQHF | TGTGCCAGTAGTCCACGGGACAGGGAGAATCAGCCCCAGCATTTT